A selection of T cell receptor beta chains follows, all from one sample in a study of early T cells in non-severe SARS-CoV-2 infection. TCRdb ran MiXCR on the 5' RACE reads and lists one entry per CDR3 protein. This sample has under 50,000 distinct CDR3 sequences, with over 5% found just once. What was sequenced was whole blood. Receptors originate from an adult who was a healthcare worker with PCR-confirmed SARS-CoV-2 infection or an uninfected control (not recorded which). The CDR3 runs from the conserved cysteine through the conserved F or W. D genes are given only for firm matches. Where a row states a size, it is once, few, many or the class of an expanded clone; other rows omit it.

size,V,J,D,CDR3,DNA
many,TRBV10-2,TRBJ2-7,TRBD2,CASRSSGPSYEQYF,TGCGCCAGCAGATCTAGCGGGCCCTCCTACGAGCAGTACTTC
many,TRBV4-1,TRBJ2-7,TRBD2,CASSQDTGGPTYEQYF,TGCGCCAGCAGCCAAGATACGGGAGGCCCTACCTACGAGCAGTACTTC
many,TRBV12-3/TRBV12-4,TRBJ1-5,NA,CASSFGQAQPQHF,TGTGCCAGCAGTTTTGGGCAGGCTCAGCCCCAGCATTTT
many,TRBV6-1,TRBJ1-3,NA,CASSVDSGNTIYF,TGTGCCAGCAGCGTGGACTCTGGAAACACCATATATTTT
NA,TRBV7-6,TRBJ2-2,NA,CASSTRPVTGELFF,TGTGCCAGCAGCACCCGCCCTGTTACCGGGGAGCTGTTTTTT
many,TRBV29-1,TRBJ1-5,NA,CSVGAGDQPQHF,TGCAGCGTTGGGGCCGGGGATCAGCCCCAGCATTTT
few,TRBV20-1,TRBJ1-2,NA,CSARREGYGYTF,TGCAGTGCTAGAAGGGAGGGCTATGGCTACACCTTC
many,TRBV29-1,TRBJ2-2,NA,CSGGGDGGGELFF,TGCAGCGGTGGAGGGGATGGAGGCGGGGAGCTGTTTTTT
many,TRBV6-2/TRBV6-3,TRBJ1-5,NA,CASIPVGGNQPQHF,TGTGCCAGCATACCCGTAGGGGGTAATCAGCCCCAGCATTTT
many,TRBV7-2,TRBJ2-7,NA,CASSTAPYEQYF,TGTGCCAGCAGCACTGCCCCCTACGAGCAGTACTTC
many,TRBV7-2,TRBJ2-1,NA,CASSLDPGDGNEQFF,TGTGCCAGCAGCTTAGATCCCGGAGACGGCAATGAGCAGTTCTTC
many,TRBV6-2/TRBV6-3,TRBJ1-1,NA,CASSYSSSGAEAFF,TGTGCCAGCAGTTACTCGTCATCAGGGGCTGAAGCTTTCTTT
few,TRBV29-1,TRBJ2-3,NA,CSVVGGFTDTQYF,TGCAGCGTTGTCGGCGGCTTCACAGATACGCAGTATTTT
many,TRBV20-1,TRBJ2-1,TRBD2,CSAELASNEQFF,TGCAGTGCTGAACTAGCGTCAAATGAGCAGTTCTTC
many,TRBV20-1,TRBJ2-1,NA,CSVTNFRQGMREQFF,TGCAGTGTCACAAACTTCCGGCAGGGGATGCGTGAGCAGTTCTTC
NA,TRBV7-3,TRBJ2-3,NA,CASSLTGARGPPDTQYF,TGTGCCAGCAGCTTAACGGGGGCTAGAGGACCGCCAGATACGCAGTATTTT
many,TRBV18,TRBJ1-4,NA,CASSLAISVLNEKLFF,TGTGCCAGCTCACTCGCTATAAGCGTCCTTAATGAAAAACTGTTTTTT
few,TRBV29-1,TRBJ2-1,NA,CSVDGGNSVYNEQFF,TGCAGCGTTGACGGTGGGAACTCCGTCTACAATGAGCAGTTCTTC
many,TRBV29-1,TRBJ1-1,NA,CSVDRTGWDMNTEAFF,TGCAGCGTTGATAGAACAGGGTGGGACATGAACACTGAAGCTTTCTTT
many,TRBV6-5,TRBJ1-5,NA,CASRQFKGRDQPQHF,TGTGCCAGCAGGCAATTTAAGGGCAGGGATCAGCCCCAGCATTTT
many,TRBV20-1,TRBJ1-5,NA,CSARYPGREHQPQHF,TGCAGTGCTAGATACCCCGGCAGGGAGCATCAGCCCCAGCATTTT
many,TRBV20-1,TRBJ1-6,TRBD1,CSARGQGGNSPLHF,TGCAGTGCTAGAGGACAGGGAGGGAATTCACCCCTCCACTTT
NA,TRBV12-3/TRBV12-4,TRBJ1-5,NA,CASRRSGNQPQHF,TGTGCCAGCAGACGGAGCGGAAATCAGCCCCAGCATTTT
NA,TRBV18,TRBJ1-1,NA,CASSGQMNTEAFF,TGTGCCAGCTCAGGGCAGATGAACACTGAAGCTTTCTTT
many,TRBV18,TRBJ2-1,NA,CASSPPSGNEQFF,TGTGCCAGCTCACCACCGAGCGGAAATGAGCAGTTCTTC
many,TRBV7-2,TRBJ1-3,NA,CASSSPSGEAANSGNTIYF,TGTGCCAGCAGCTCCCCCTCCGGGGAGGCGGCAAACTCTGGAAACACCATATATTTT
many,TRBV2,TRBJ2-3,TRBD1,CASSFRQGITDTQYF,TGTGCCAGCAGTTTCCGACAGGGGATAACAGATACGCAGTATTTT
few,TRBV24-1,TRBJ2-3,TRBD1,CATSEGQAFTDTQYF,TGTGCCACCAGTGAGGGACAGGCGTTCACAGATACGCAGTATTTT
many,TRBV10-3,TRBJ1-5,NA,CAISESGISLYSNQPQHF,TGTGCCATCAGTGAGTCTGGCATTTCCCTATATAGCAATCAGCCCCAGCATTTT
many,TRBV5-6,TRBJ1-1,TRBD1,CASSYGQGETEAFF,TGTGCCAGCAGTTACGGACAGGGAGAGACTGAAGCTTTCTTT
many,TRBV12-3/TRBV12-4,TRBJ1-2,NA,CASSRLGRNYGYTF,TGTGCCAGCAGTCGACTCGGGCGCAACTATGGCTACACCTTC
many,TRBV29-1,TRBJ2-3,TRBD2,CSVVPSGSTDTQYF,TGCAGCGTTGTCCCTAGCGGTAGCACAGATACGCAGTATTTT
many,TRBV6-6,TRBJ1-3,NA,CASSPGFGRGGNTIYF,TGTGCCAGCAGTCCCGGCTTTGGCAGGGGAGGAAACACCATATATTTT
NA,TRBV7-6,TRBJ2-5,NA,CASSRGTQQETQYF,TGTGCCAGCAGCCGAGGGACTCAACAAGAGACCCAGTACTTC
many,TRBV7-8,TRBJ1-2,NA,CASSAPGRHIGYTF,TGTGCCAGCAGCGCTCCTGGACGGCATATCGGCTACACCTTC
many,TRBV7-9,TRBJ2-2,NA,CASSFPGAVNTGELFF,TGTGCCAGCAGCTTTCCAGGGGCCGTGAACACCGGGGAGCTGTTTTTT
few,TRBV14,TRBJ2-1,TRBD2,CASSQEDIAGPTYNEQFF,TGTGCCAGCAGCCAAGAGGATATAGCGGGACCTACCTACAATGAGCAGTTCTTC
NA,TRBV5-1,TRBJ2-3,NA,CASSWTGTSGDTQYF,TGCGCCAGCAGCTGGACCGGGACATCCGGAGATACGCAGTATTTT
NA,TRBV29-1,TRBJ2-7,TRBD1,CSVANRGSDFRYEQYF,TGCAGCGTTGCCAACAGGGGCTCAGACTTCAGATACGAGCAGTACTTC
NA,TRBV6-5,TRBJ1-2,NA,CASSPTVSASRLYTF,TGTGCCAGCAGCCCAACGGTATCCGCCTCCCGCCTCTACACCTTC
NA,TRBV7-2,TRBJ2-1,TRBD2,CASSLGIGRDEQFF,TGTGCCAGCAGCTTAGGGATAGGGAGGGATGAGCAGTTCTTC
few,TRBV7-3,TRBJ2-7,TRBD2,CASSLAGGLNEQYF,TGTGCCAGCAGCTTAGCGGGGGGCCTGAACGAGCAGTACTTC
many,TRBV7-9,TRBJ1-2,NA,CASIKFDWGLGYGYTF,TGTGCCAGCATCAAATTCGATTGGGGGCTTGGCTATGGCTACACCTTC